This TCR beta chain comes out of a study of T cells in Graves' hyperthyroidism and ophthalmopathy. At least ten counts were recorded for this clonotype. The PBMCs had their origin in roughly 10 ml of fresh peripheral blood. Authors of the study amplified TCR beta CDR3 regions from RNA transcripts. HTBI primers were employed in a first-round RT-PCR of the TCR CDR3. Using its own MiXCR run on the multiplex PCR reads, TCRdb lists one record per CDR3 protein. The sample shows roughly 500,000 distinct CDR3 sequences, about 16% of them seen only once. There are 15 residues in the CDR3. Deletions cut 2 bases from V and 6 bases from J, with 16 bases between.

The chain links TRBV12-3 or TRBV12-4 to TRBJ2-5; D possibly corresponds to TRBD1 (5 bases). Sequencing input: blood. This clonotype was sampled from a woman between 25 and 40 years old with Graves' ophthalmopathy. CDR3 nucleotide sequence: TGTGCCAGCAGTTTAATGACAGCCCTCACGCAGACCCAGTACTTC. It specifies CASSLMTALTQTQYF.